These T cell receptor beta chains were read from a single sample in a study of OX40 agonist ivuxolimab in advanced cancers. Produced via immunoSEQ multiplex PCR; TCRdb's table is partial and in-frame only. Here the sample spans tens of thousands of clones, more than 75% being singletons. The sample here was CD4+ or CD8+ T cells sorted from blood, taken in a trial of the OX40 agonist ivuxolimab. All receptors derive from an adult with an advanced solid tumor such as melanoma, head and neck, liver or kidney cancer. Both conserved end residues are part of each CDR3. A D gene is named only where the DNA matches it firmly. Clone size, where shown, is once, few, many, or a class for clones that have expanded.

j_call	d_call	clone_size	v_call	cdr3_nt	cdr3_aa
TRBJ2-1	NA	once	TRBV7-2	TGTGCCAGCAGCTTAGCAAAGTCGGTAGCGGATTTATACAATGAGCAGTTCTTC	CASSLAKSVADLYNEQFF
TRBJ2-1	NA	NA	TRBV28	TGTGCCAGCAGTCTCTACGGTGAGCAGTTCTTC	CASSLYGEQFF
TRBJ1-2	TRBD1	NA	TRBV7-2	TGTGCCAGCAGCTTTGGACCTACAGGGGAAGGCTACACCTTC	CASSFGPTGEGYTF
TRBJ2-5	NA	NA	TRBV5-1	TGCGCCAGCAGCATCGCACTGGGGCGGGAGACCCAGTACTTC	CASSIALGRETQYF
TRBJ1-4	NA	NA	TRBV14	TGTGCCAGCAGCCCCCGCGGGACCGCTTTTAATGAAAAACTGTTTTTT	CASSPRGTAFNEKLFF
TRBJ2-5	TRBD1	NA	TRBV12-5	TGTGCTAGTGGTACAGGACAGGGGGCTCAAGAGACCCAGTACTTC	CASGTGQGAQETQYF
TRBJ1-1	NA	NA	TRBV29-1	TGCAGCGTTGAAACTCTGGAGGGATGGGGCACTGAAGCTTTCTTT	CSVETLEGWGTEAFF
TRBJ1-2	NA	NA	TRBV4-1	TGCGCCAGCAGCCAAGATCTGTTTCGTGGCTACACCTTC	CASSQDLFRGYTF
TRBJ2-5	TRBD2	NA	TRBV7-9	TGTGCCAGCAGCTTCCCCGGGACTAGCAGTGAGACCCAGTACTTC	CASSFPGTSSETQYF
TRBJ1-5	NA	NA	TRBV5-6	TGTGCCAGCAGCTTGGTAGACCAGCCCCAGCATTTT	CASSLVDQPQHF
TRBJ2-1	TRBD1	NA	TRBV5-8	TGTGCCAGCAGCTCCGGACAGGAATACTCTAATGAGCAGTTCTTC	CASSSGQEYSNEQFF
TRBJ1-2	NA	NA	TRBV2	TGTGCCAGCAGGGGCGCTGACTATGGCTACACCTTC	CASRGADYGYTF
TRBJ2-5	TRBD2	NA	TRBV4-3	TGCGCCAGCAGCCAATTTCCTGGGGGGGAACAAGAGACCCAGTACTTC	CASSQFPGGEQETQYF
TRBJ1-3	NA	NA	TRBV4-3	TGCGCCAGCAGCCAAGAGGGTGGGGGGAGTCTTGGAAACACCATATATTTT	CASSQEGGGSLGNTIYF
TRBJ1-1	NA	NA	TRBV7-2	TGTGCCAGCAGCTTTACGGCGATGAACACTGAAGCTTTCTTT	CASSFTAMNTEAFF
TRBJ2-5	NA	NA	TRBV5-4	TGTGCCAGCAGCTTACGACGGGGGGCGGGAGAGACCCAGTACTTC	CASSLRRGAGETQYF
TRBJ1-1	NA	NA	TRBV4-1	TGCGCCAGCAGCCGACAGGTTGTGGAGAACACTGAAGCTTTCTTT	CASSRQVVENTEAFF